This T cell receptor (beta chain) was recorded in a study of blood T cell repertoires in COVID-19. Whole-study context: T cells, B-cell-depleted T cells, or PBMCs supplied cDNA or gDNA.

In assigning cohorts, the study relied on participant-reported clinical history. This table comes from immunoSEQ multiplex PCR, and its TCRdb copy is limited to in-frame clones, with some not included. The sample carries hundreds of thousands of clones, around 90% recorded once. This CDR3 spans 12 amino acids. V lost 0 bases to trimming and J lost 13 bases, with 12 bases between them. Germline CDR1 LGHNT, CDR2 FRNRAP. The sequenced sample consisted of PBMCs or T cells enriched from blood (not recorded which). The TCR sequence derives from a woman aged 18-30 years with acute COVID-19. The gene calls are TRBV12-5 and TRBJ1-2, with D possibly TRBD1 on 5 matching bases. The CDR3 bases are TGTGCTAGTGGTTTGGTACCAGGGTCGGGCACCTTC. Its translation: CASGLVPGSGTF. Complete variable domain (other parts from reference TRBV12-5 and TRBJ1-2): DARVTQTPRHKVTEMGQEVTMRCQPILGHNTVFWYRQTMMQGLELLAYFRNRAPLDDSGMPKDRFSAEMPDATLATLKIQPSEPRDSAVYFCASGLVPGSGTFGSGTRLTVV.